This T cell receptor beta chain comes out of a study of shared clonotypes between healthy human individuals. V shed 4 bases and J shed 3 bases, with 13 bases lying between them. The CDR3 extends over 14 amino acids. The germline V gene has CDR1 MDHEN and CDR2 SYDVKM. Whole-study results and caveats: Non-shared clonotypes were found to have lower generation probabilities than the clonotypes that were shared by all four of the sorted-subset donors.

Genomic DNA per cell subset filled all wells of several immunoSEQ plates. Data came from immunoSEQ multiplex PCR; TCRdb stores just in-frame clones and leaves some out. This table has nearly 2 million clones, just under 95% appearing once. Naive CD8 cells lacked CD45RO and underwent positive selection for CCR7, leaving out terminally differentiated effector memory CD45RA+ cells. About this clone: Its specificity is not known.

The chain is built from TRBV28 and TRBJ2-7, with D tentatively TRBD1 (6 bases). Sequenced material: naive CD8+ T cells sorted from blood. This TCR came from a man aged 18 to 30 in good health. CDR3 protein: CASSSWTDNYEQYF. The CDR3 bases are TGTGCCAGCAGTTCCTGGACAGATAACTACGAGCAGTACTTC.